This TCR beta chain was sequenced during a study of cytotoxic CD8 clonotypes in ibrutinib-treated CLL. Here immunoSEQ multiplex PCR was the method, and the copy in TCRdb shows in-frame clones only, minus some. The table has some 200,000 clones, over 65% seen once; the top ten hold roughly 5.8%. Cryopreserved PBMCs provided approximately 2.2 micrograms of genomic DNA for the TCR beta libraries. About this clone itself: What it recognizes is unknown.

Whole-study findings and limits: Baseline clonality, above age-matched healthy donor levels, tracked circulating CD8+ T-cell counts.

This CDR3 region has 13 residues. CDR1 and CDR2 from the germline V gene are KGHSH and LQKENI. Trimming shortened V by 5 bases and J by 3 bases, and 10 bases separated the two germline ends. This chain connects TRBV18 to TRBJ1-2, with D unresolved. This TCR was sampled from a human donor with chronic lymphocytic leukemia. Here the sequenced sample was PBMCs, taken after 12 months of ibrutinib treatment. CDR3 bases: TGTGCCAGCTCATCCGACGGAGACTATGGCTACACCTTC. The encoded protein is CASSSDGDYGYTF.